These T cell receptor beta chains were read from a single sample in a study of early T cells in non-severe SARS-CoV-2 infection. Via MiXCR, TCRdb re-called the 5' RACE reads, giving one row per CDR3 protein. The sample shows around 70,000 distinct CDR3 sequences, 9% to 10% of them seen only once. Material: whole blood, obtained at baseline. Receptors were obtained from an adult who was a healthcare worker with PCR-confirmed SARS-CoV-2 infection or an uninfected control (not recorded which). The CDR3 runs from the conserved cysteine through the conserved F or W. Each record gives: J gene, V gene, clone size, D gene, CDR3 protein, CDR3 DNA. A D gene is named only where the DNA matches it firmly. Where a row states a size, it is once, few, many or the class of an expanded clone; other rows omit it.

>TRBJ2-2|TRBV7-3|few|NA
CASSLQGPMTGELFF
TGTGCCAGCAGCTTACAGGGGCCAATGACCGGGGAGCTGTTTTTT
>TRBJ1-1|TRBV6-1|few|TRBD1
CASSEFPGQGSTEAFF
TGTGCCAGCAGTGAATTCCCTGGACAGGGGTCCACTGAAGCTTTCTTT
>TRBJ2-7|TRBV5-1|many|TRBD1
CASSLVGQGYEQYF
TGCGCCAGCAGCTTGGTGGGACAGGGATACGAGCAGTACTTC
>TRBJ2-7|TRBV28|few|NA
CASSLESEQYF
TGTGCCAGCAGTCTAGAGTCCGAGCAGTACTTC
>TRBJ2-7|TRBV5-1|few|TRBD2
CASSTTTSAGGEQYF
TGCGCCAGCAGCACGACGACTAGCGCTGGAGGCGAGCAGTACTTC
>TRBJ2-3|TRBV7-2|many|NA
CASSFGPRSDTQYF
TGTGCCAGCAGCTTTGGGCCTCGTTCAGATACGCAGTATTTT
>TRBJ2-3|TRBV7-8|few|NA
CASSLPPARTDTQYF
TGTGCCAGCAGCTTACCCCCCGCCCGCACAGATACGCAGTATTTT
>TRBJ2-3|TRBV29-1|NA|NA
CSAQRVDTQYF
TGCAGCGCCCAAAGGGTGGATACGCAGTATTTT
>TRBJ2-5|TRBV28|many|NA
CATQKGAGQETQYF
TGTGCCACCCAAAAAGGGGCAGGACAAGAGACCCAGTACTTC
>TRBJ1-5|TRBV5-1|many|TRBD1
CASSPGTVGNQPQHF
TGCGCCAGCAGTCCCGGGACAGTGGGCAATCAGCCCCAGCATTTT
>TRBJ2-3|TRBV5-1|many|NA
CASNLGSYTDTQYF
TGCGCCAGCAACCTTGGCAGTTACACAGATACGCAGTATTTT
>TRBJ1-1|TRBV20-1|many|NA
CSARDLSSPNTEAFF
TGCAGTGCTAGAGATCTTTCATCGCCGAACACTGAAGCTTTCTTT
>TRBJ2-1|TRBV3-1|NA|TRBD2
CASSQVARGSPYNEQFF
TGTGCCAGCAGCCAAGTGGCCCGCGGGAGTCCCTACAATGAGCAGTTCTTC
>TRBJ2-7|TRBV5-1|NA|NA
CASSQPGRSAYEQYF
TGCGCCAGCAGCCAACCAGGACGTTCCGCCTACGAGCAGTACTTC
>TRBJ2-1|TRBV7-3|many|NA
CASSFMTGGAYNEQFF
TGTGCCAGCAGCTTCATGACAGGAGGGGCCTACAATGAGCAGTTCTTC
>TRBJ2-3|TRBV6-5|few|NA
CASSYSPTLSTDTQYF
TGTGCCAGCAGTTACTCCCCCACACTGAGCACAGATACGCAGTATTTT
>TRBJ1-2|TRBV28|many|TRBD1
CASSFPTGTGYTF
TGTGCCAGCAGTTTCCCGACAGGGACAGGCTACACCTTC
>TRBJ2-1|TRBV2|many|TRBD1
CASRGQVPNEQFF
TGTGCCAGCAGGGGACAGGTCCCCAATGAGCAGTTCTTC
>TRBJ2-1|TRBV29-1|many|TRBD1
CSVDGQDNHNEQFF
TGCAGCGTGGACGGACAGGATAACCACAATGAGCAGTTCTTC
>TRBJ1-2|TRBV18|few|TRBD1
CASSPDRGGYTF
TGTGCCAGCTCACCGGACAGGGGCGGCTACACCTTC
>TRBJ2-3|TRBV5-6|NA|NA
CASSLLDGGTDTQYF
TGTGCCAGCAGCTTGCTAGATGGGGGCACAGATACGCAGTATTTT
>TRBJ2-5|TRBV4-3|few|NA
CASSQEISGTETQYF
TGCGCCAGCAGCCAAGAGATTAGCGGAACGGAGACCCAGTACTTC
>TRBJ1-6|TRBV7-8|many|NA
CASIPRGGAQNSPLHF
TGTGCCAGCATCCCCCGGGGGGGGGCGCAGAATTCACCCCTCCACTTT
>TRBJ1-1|TRBV5-1|NA|TRBD1
CASSLGQGRNTEAFF
TGCGCCAGCAGCTTGGGACAGGGTAGGAACACTGAAGCTTTCTTT
>TRBJ2-4|TRBV28|many|NA
CASSLAGGERGNKNIQYF
TGTGCCAGCAGTTTAGCCGGGGGCGAGAGAGGTAACAAAAACATTCAGTACTTC
>TRBJ1-3|TRBV7-8|many|NA
CASSLDLSGNTIYF
TGTGCCAGCAGCTTGGACCTCTCTGGAAACACCATATATTTT
>TRBJ1-6|TRBV5-1|many|TRBD1
CASSPTGEDSPLHF
TGCGCCAGCAGCCCTACAGGGGAAGATTCACCCCTCCACTTT
>TRBJ2-5|TRBV5-4|many|NA
CASAKGGRETQYF
TGTGCCAGCGCTAAAGGAGGTCGTGAGACCCAGTACTTC
>TRBJ1-5|TRBV20-1|many|NA
CSARTRTGFSNQPQHF
TGCAGTGCTAGAACTCGAACAGGGTTCAGCAATCAGCCCCAGCATTTT
>TRBJ2-7|TRBV27|many|NA
CASKGGVVHEQYF
TGTGCCAGCAAGGGGGGTGTTGTCCACGAGCAGTACTTC
>TRBJ2-3|TRBV7-6|NA|NA
CASSLAGTLTDTQYF
TGTGCCAGCAGCTTAGCCGGGACACTCACAGATACGCAGTATTTT
>TRBJ1-1|TRBV6-1|NA|NA
CASGANTEAFF
TGTGCCAGCGGGGCGAACACTGAAGCTTTCTTT
>TRBJ2-1|TRBV15|many|NA
CATSTEGRGYNEQFF
TGTGCCACCAGCACAGAAGGAAGGGGTTACAATGAGCAGTTCTTC
>TRBJ2-3|TRBV7-2|few|NA
CASSENLFPDTQYF
TGTGCCAGCAGCGAAAACCTCTTCCCGGATACGCAGTATTTT
>TRBJ1-5|TRBV28|few|TRBD1
CASRYFDRVRSNQPQHF
TGTGCCAGCAGGTACTTTGACAGGGTTAGGAGCAATCAGCCCCAGCATTTT
>TRBJ2-7|TRBV5-1|many|NA
CASSLDTGTNPPEQYF
TGCGCCAGCAGCTTGGACACCGGGACAAACCCCCCGGAGCAGTACTTC
>TRBJ2-2|TRBV29-1|NA|TRBD1
CSVLQGTGELFF
TGCAGCGTTTTACAGGGGACCGGGGAGCTGTTTTTT
>TRBJ2-3|TRBV7-9|NA|TRBD2
CASRPGLAGAPDTQYF
TGTGCCAGCAGGCCGGGACTAGCGGGAGCTCCAGATACGCAGTATTTT
>TRBJ2-3|TRBV6-5|NA|NA
CASSYQMGNTDTQYF
TGTGCCAGCAGTTACCAAATGGGGAACACAGATACGCAGTATTTT
>TRBJ2-7|TRBV20-1|many|TRBD1
CSARGDRDYEQYF
TGCAGTGCCCGCGGGGACAGGGACTACGAGCAGTACTTC
>TRBJ2-3|TRBV5-1|NA|NA
CASSLVSGARDTQYF
TGCGCCAGCAGCTTGGTATCGGGGGCGCGAGATACGCAGTATTTT
>TRBJ2-1|TRBV10-3|NA|NA
CAISEEQYNEQFF
TGTGCCATCAGTGAGGAACAGTACAATGAGCAGTTCTTC
>TRBJ2-5|TRBV28|many|NA
CASSPSERALSETQYF
TGTGCCAGCAGTCCCTCAGAGCGTGCCCTCTCGGAGACCCAGTACTTC
>TRBJ2-7|TRBV5-6|NA|NA
CASSSGPTGSTYEQYF
TGTGCCAGCAGCAGTGGGCCCACAGGGTCCACCTACGAGCAGTACTTC
>TRBJ1-5|TRBV6-6|many|NA
CASSHLDRRNQPQHF
TGTGCCAGCAGTCACCTCGACAGACGCAATCAGCCCCAGCATTTT
>TRBJ1-5|TRBV20-1|many|NA
CSVRGYSNQPQHF
TGCAGTGTACGGGGGTATAGCAATCAGCCCCAGCATTTT
>TRBJ2-7|TRBV20-1|NA|TRBD2
CSARPSAGKPSSYEQYF
TGCAGTGCTAGGCCCTCAGCGGGGAAGCCTAGCTCCTACGAGCAGTACTTC